These 20 T cell receptor beta chains share one sample of origin, sequenced in a study of T cells in Graves' hyperthyroidism and ophthalmopathy. Researchers amplified the TCR beta CDR3 regions from RNA transcripts. HTBI primers were used for first-round RT-PCR of the TCR CDR3. TCRdb recomputed calls from the multiplex PCR reads with MiXCR, one row per CDR3 protein. The profile shows hundreds of thousands of distinct CDR3 sequences, about 22% of them singletons. The sequenced material came from blood. Source of these receptors: a woman in her sixties or seventies with Graves' ophthalmopathy.

The chain employs TRBV5-6 and TRBJ1-5, with D uncertain. This CDR3 spans 15 amino acids. CDR1 SGHDT and CDR2 YYEEEE come from the germline V gene. V lost 0 bases and J 6 bases, leaving 13 bases between the germline ends. The CDR3 reads CASSLGGGISQPQHF. The CDR3 bases are TGTGCCAGCAGCTTGGGAGGAGGGATTAGTCAGCCCCAGCATTTT. Full variable domain (missing parts from reference TRBV5-6 and TRBJ1-5): DAGVTQSPTHLIKTRGQQVTLRCSPKSGHDTVSWYQQALGQGPQFIFQYYEEEERQRGNFPDRFSGHQFPNYSSELNVNALLLGDSALYLCASSLGGGISQPQHFGDGTRLSIL.

This clonotype was seen only a few times. The junction departs from germline at one end; a sequencing error may be responsible. The genes are TRBV20-1 and TRBJ1-1; no clear D gene. Per the germline V gene, CDR1 is DFQATT and CDR2 is SNEGSKA (reference sequence). This CDR3 has 13 residues. The CDR3 coding sequence is TGCAGTGCTAGAGACTGGGTTGACACTGAAGCTTCCTTT. Translation: CSARDWVDTEASF.

The chain has TRBV10-3 and TRBJ2-5; 7 bases are shared with TRBD1. This CDR3 contains 13 residues. From germline, CDR1 is ENHRY and CDR2 SYGVKD. After removal of 10 bases from V and 4 bases from J, the junction contained 9 bases not matched to a gene. CDR3: CASGGRGRETQYF. As DNA, the CDR3 is TGTGCCAGCGGAGGCAGGGGGAGAGAGACCCAGTACTTC.

This clonotype showed up just a few times. The rearrangement uses TRBV3-1 and TRBJ1-4; 7 positions match TRBD1. This CDR3 is built from 15 residues. V gave up 1 base and J gave up 7 bases; unmatched junction bases: 6. Germline loops: CDR1 LGHDT, CDR2 YNNKEL (reference sequence). CDR3 sequence (DNA): TGTGCCAGCAGCCAAGGACAGGGAACAAGTGAAAAACTGTTTTTT. Protein sequence: CASSQGQGTSEKLFF.

This chain joins TRBV29-1 and TRBJ2-4; D is perhaps TRBD1 or TRBD2 (5 bases each). Germline lookup yields CDR1 SQVTM and CDR2 ANQGSEA. The CDR3 has 15 amino acids. Trimming left V 6 bases short and J 2 bases short, with 17 bases between. The CDR3 loop reads CSVKGRPGTKNIQYF. DNA for the CDR3: TGCAGCGTGAAGGGGCGCCCCGGGACCAAAAACATTCAGTACTTC. The full variable domain, with the rest looked up from reference TRBV29-1 and TRBJ2-4, is SAVISQKPSRDICQRGTSLTIQCQVDSQVTMMFWYRQQPGQSLTLIATANQGSEATYESGFVIDKFPISRPNLTFSTLTVSNMSPEDSSIYLCSVKGRPGTKNIQYFGAGTRLSVL.

This clonotype has just a few counts. The rearrangement uses TRBV30 and TRBJ2-3; no clear D. Deletions cut 2 bases from V and 6 bases from J, with 12 bases between. The CDR3 length is 13 residues. Germline V CDR1 and CDR2: GTSNPN, SVGIG (reference sequence). Written as DNA, the CDR3 is TGTGCCTGGAGTAGGACGTATCAGGATACGCAGTATTTT. This translates into CAWSRTYQDTQYF.

Ten or more counts support this clonotype. This chain joins TRBV11-2 and TRBJ2-1; a weak D match, TRBD1 (6 bases). The CDR3 runs 13 residues. V lost 3 bases and J lost 5, with 8 bases in between. Germline CDR1 is SGHAT and CDR2 is FQNNGV. The CDR3 coding sequence is TGTGCCAGCAGCTTGGACAGACACAATGAGCAGTTCTTC. Translated, it gives CASSLDRHNEQFF.

This clonotype has a count of ten or more. The CDR3 coding sequence is TGCGCCAGCAGCTCTGGGACTAGCGTCGTGAGTCAAGAGACCCAGTACTTC. Protein product: CASSSGTSVVSQETQYF. This chain connects TRBV5-1 to TRBJ2-5; 10 positions agree with TRBD2. The trim removed 3 bases at V and 2 bases at J, leaving 10 bases unmatched. The germline gives CDR1 SGHRS, CDR2 YFSETQ. This CDR3 is built from 17 residues. The full variable domain, completed using reference TRBV5-1 and TRBJ2-5, is KAGVTQTPRYLIKTRGQQVTLSCSPISGHRSVSWYQQTPGQGLQFLFEYFSETQRNKGNFPGRFSGRQFSNSRSEMNVSTLELGDSALYLCASSSGTSVVSQETQYFGPGTRLLVL.

This clonotype was counted at least ten times. The chain employs TRBV2 and TRBJ2-1; either TRBD1 or TRBD2 may supply D (6 bases each). The CDR3 runs to 15 residues. Germline CDR1 is SNHLY and CDR2 is FYNNEI. The V end lost 5 bases, the J end lost 3 bases, and 14 bases lay between the germline ends. The CDR3 coding sequence is TGTGCCAGCAGTAAGGGGGACTTGCTCTACAATGAGCAGTTCTTC. This gives the protein CASSKGDLLYNEQFF. Variable domain in full (rest from reference TRBV2 and TRBJ2-1): EPEVTQTPSHQVTQMGQEVILRCVPISNHLYFYWYRQILGQKVEFLVSFYNNEISEKSEIFDDQFSVERPDGSNFTLKIRSTKLEDSAMYFCASSKGDLLYNEQFFGPGTRLTVL.

This clonotype was observed a handful of times. The chain has TRBV10-3 and TRBJ2-1, with 7 bases that match TRBD2. J gave up 1 base and V 7 bases, and 13 bases lay outside the gene matches. The germline gives CDR1 ENHRY, CDR2 SYGVKD. The CDR3 loop spans 17 amino acids. CDR3 loop: CAITQREGSGSYNEQFF. In DNA, the CDR3 is TGTGCCATCACCCAAAGGGAGGGTTCTGGTTCCTACAATGAGCAGTTCTTC.

The V and J genes are TRBV19 and TRBJ1-1; TRBD1 is a possible D gene (6 bases). The CDR3 runs 16 residues. The germline V and J ends were trimmed by 4 bases and 6 bases, with 21 bases remaining between them. Germline V gene data show CDR1 as LNHDA and CDR2 as SQIVND (reference sequence). The CDR3 here is CASSKDRSFRSAEAFF. CDR3 sequence (DNA): TGTGCCAGTAGTAAAGACAGGTCCTTTCGGAGTGCTGAAGCTTTCTTT. Full variable domain (rest looked up from reference TRBV19 and TRBJ1-1): DGGITQSPKYLFRKEGQNVTLSCEQNLNHDAMYWYRQDPGQGLRLIYYSQIVNDFQKGDIAEGYSVSREKKESFPLTVTSAQKNPTAFYLCASSKDRSFRSAEAFFGQGTRLTVV.

This clonotype has just a few counts. This sequence joins TRBV10-3 and TRBJ2-5, with 12 bases identical to TRBD2. CDR1 and CDR2 (germline): ENHRY, SYGVKD. V lost 3 bases, J lost 5 bases, and 10 bases stayed unmatched. The CDR3 consists of 17 residues. For the CDR3, the DNA is TGTGCCATCAGTGAAGGGAGACTAGCGGGAGTCGACGAGACCCAGTACTTC. It translates to CAISEGRLAGVDETQYF.

J is TRBJ2-3 and V is TRBV19; 7 nucleotides line up with TRBD2. Trimming at V came to 7 bases and at J to 1 base, leaving 5 bases not matched to a gene. This CDR3 region has 14 residues. The germline CDR1 and CDR2 sequences are LNHDA and SQIVND (reference sequence). The CDR3 sequence: CASIGGSGTDTQYF. In nucleotides, the CDR3 is TGTGCCAGTATCGGCGGGAGTGGCACAGATACGCAGTATTTT.

This clonotype was seen a few times. The gene calls are TRBV6-1 and TRBJ2-3; no firm D call. CDR3 size: 14 residues. CDR1 is MNHNS and CDR2 is SASEGT in the germline V gene. V lost 4 bases, J lost 2 bases, and 10 bases lay in between. The CDR3 sequence: CASSVTRDTDTQYF. The CDR3 bases are TGTGCCAGCAGTGTCACACGAGACACAGATACGCAGTATTTT.

This clonotype occurred many times. The chain links TRBV12-3 or TRBV12-4 to TRBJ2-5, with a weak D call TRBD2 (5 bases). V was cut by 6 bases and J by 4 bases, with 18 bases left in between. This CDR3 has 15 residues. CDR3 region: CASRPSRALGETQYF. The CDR3, as DNA: TGTGCCAGCAGGCCATCGAGGGCCCTCGGAGAGACCCAGTACTTC.

In its sample, this clonotype was seen many times. The chain carries TRBV12-3 or TRBV12-4 and TRBJ2-3; 10 bases match TRBD2. The CDR3 is made up of 15 amino acids. Trimming cost V 6 bases and J 5 bases; bases outside gene matches: 8. The CDR3 region is CASSPGVAGGDTQYF. In DNA form, the CDR3 reads TGTGCCAGCAGCCCCGGGGTAGCGGGAGGAGATACGCAGTATTTT.

This clonotype was counted only a few times. This rearrangement joins TRBV7-2 to TRBJ2-2; a possible D gene is TRBD1 (6 bases). Germline V gene data show CDR1 as SGHTA and CDR2 as FQGNSA. The CDR3 is 14 amino acids. With 1 base removed from V and 5 bases from J, the gap between germline ends came to 8 bases. CDR3 bases: TGTGCCAGCAGCTTAGTTCAGGGGACCGGGGAGCTGTTTTTT. It specifies CASSLVQGTGELFF.

This clonotype showed up many times. The chain combines TRBV6-5 with TRBJ2-1; D unresolved. Germline V CDR1 and CDR2: MNHEY, SVGAGI. CDR3 length: 14 amino acids. V was pared by 2 bases and J by 5 bases, with 10 bases between. The CDR3 sequence is CASSYDSYHNEQFF. DNA for the CDR3: TGTGCCAGCAGTTACGACTCCTATCACAATGAGCAGTTCTTC.

This sequence joins TRBV6-1 and TRBJ2-7; no clear D. The CDR3 totals 10 residues. Germline lookup yields CDR1 MNHNS and CDR2 SASEGT. The V and J ends lost 3 bases and 6 bases respectively, with 3 bases between them. The DNA for the CDR3 is TGTGCCAGCAGTGATCGCGAGCAGTACTTC. Protein sequence: CASSDREQYF.

This clonotype was recorded many times. The rearrangement uses TRBV7-2 and TRBJ2-3, with 10 bases matching TRBD1. Per the germline V gene, CDR1 is SGHTA and CDR2 is FQGNSA. The CDR3 runs 14 residues. The V segment lost 3 bases and the J segment 8 bases; nucleotides outside the gene matches: 5. CDR3 in DNA: TGTGCCAGCAGCTTGGGACAGGGGATGACTACGCAGTATTTT. Translating it yields CASSLGQGMTTQYF.